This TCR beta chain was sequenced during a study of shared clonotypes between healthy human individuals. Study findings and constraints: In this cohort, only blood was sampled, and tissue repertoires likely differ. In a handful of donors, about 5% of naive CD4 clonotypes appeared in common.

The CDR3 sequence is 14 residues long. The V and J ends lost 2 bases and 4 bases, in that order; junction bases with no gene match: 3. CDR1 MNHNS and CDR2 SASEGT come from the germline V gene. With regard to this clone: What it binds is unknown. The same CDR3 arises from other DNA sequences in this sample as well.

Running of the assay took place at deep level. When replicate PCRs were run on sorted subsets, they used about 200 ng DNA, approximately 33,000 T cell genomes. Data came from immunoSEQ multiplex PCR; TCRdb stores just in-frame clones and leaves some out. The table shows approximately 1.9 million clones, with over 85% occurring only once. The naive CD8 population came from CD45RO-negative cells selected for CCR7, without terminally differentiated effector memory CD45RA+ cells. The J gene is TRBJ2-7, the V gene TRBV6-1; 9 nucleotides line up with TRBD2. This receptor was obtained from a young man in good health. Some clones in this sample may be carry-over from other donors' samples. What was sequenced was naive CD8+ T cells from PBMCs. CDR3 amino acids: CASSELGLAYEQYF. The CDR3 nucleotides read TGTGCCAGCAGTGAATTGGGACTAGCTTACGAGCAGTACTTC.